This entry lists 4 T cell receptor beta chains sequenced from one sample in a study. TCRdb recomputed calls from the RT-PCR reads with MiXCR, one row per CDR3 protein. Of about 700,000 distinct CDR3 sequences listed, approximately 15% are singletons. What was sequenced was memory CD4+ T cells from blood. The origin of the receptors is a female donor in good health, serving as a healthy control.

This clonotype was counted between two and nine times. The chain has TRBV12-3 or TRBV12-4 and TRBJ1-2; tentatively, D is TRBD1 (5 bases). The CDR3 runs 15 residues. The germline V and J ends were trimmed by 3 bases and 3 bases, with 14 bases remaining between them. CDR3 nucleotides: TGTGCCAGCAGTTTGCGGGGTGGGGCGGACTATGGCTACACCTTC. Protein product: CASSLRGGADYGYTF.

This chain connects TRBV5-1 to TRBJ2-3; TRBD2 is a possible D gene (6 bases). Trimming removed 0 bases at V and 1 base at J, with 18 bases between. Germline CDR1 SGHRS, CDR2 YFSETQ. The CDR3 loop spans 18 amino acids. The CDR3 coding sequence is TGCGCCAGCAGCTTGGGTCGTTCCGGGACTGGCGGCACAGATACGCAGTATTTT. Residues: CASSLGRSGTGGTDTQYF.

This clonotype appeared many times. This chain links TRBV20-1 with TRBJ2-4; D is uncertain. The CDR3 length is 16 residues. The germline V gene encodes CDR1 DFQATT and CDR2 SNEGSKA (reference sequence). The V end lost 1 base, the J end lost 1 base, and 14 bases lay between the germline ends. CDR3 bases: TGCAGTGCTAGAGTCCCCCTCGTGGGGGCCAAAAACATTCAGTACTTC. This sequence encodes CSARVPLVGAKNIQYF.

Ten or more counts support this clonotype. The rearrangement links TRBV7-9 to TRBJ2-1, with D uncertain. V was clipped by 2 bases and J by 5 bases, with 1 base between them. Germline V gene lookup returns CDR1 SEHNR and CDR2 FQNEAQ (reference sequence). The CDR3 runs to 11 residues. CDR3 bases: TGTGCCAGCAGCTTAAACAATGAGCAGTTCTTC. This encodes CASSLNNEQFF. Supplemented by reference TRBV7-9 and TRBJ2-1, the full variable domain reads DTGVSQNPRHKITKRGQNVTFRCDPISEHNRLYWYRQTLGQGPEFLTYFQNEAQLEKSRLLSDRFSAERPKGSFSTLEIQRTEQGDSAMYLCASSLNNEQFFGPGTRLTVL.